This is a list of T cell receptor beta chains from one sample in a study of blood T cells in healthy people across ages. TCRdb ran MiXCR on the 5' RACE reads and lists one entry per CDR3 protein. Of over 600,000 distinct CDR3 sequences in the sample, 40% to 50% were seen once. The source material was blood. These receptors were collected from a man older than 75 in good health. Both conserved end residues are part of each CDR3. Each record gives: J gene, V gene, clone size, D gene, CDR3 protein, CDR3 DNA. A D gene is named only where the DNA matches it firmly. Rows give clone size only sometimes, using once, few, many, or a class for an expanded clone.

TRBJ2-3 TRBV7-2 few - CASSPYTETQYF TGTGCCAGCAGCCCCTATACAGAGACGCAGTATTTT
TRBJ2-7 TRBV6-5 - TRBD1 CACSTGQGAYNEQYF TGTGCCTGCAGTACTGGACAGGGGGCATACAATGAGCAGTACTTC
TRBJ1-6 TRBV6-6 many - CASSILQGGTSPLHF TGTGCCAGCAGTATCTTACAGGGAGGGACTTCACCCCTCCACTTT
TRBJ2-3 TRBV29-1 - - CSGLTGDTQYF TGCAGCGGGTTGACTGGCGATACGCAGTATTTT
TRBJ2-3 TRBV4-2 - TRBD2 CASSPRRLAGPDVSTGTQYF TGTGCCAGCAGCCCCCGACGGCTAGCGGGGCCAGACGTTAGCACAGGTACGCAGTATTTT
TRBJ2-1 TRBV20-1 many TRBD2 CSARDPGLAGVRDEQFF TGCAGTGCTAGAGACCCGGGACTAGCGGGAGTTAGGGATGAGCAGTTCTTC
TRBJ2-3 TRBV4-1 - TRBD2 CASSQGTSGASNTQYF TGCGCCAGCAGCCAAGGGACTAGCGGGGCATCGAATACGCAGTATTTT
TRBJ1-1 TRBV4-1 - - CASSSPSGNTEAFF TGCGCCAGCAGCTCTCCGTCGGGGAACACTGAAGCTTTCTTT
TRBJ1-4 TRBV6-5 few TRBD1 CASSGYRGGEKLFF TGTGCCAGCAGTGGGTACAGGGGCGGTGAAAAACTGTTTTTT
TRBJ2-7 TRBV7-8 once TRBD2 CASSLPSGRGEQYF TGTGCCAGCAGCTTACCTAGCGGGAGAGGCGAGCAGTACTTC
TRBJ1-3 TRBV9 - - CASSVVTNTIYF TGTGCCAGCAGCGTAGTAACCAACACCATATATTTT
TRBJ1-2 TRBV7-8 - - CASSLTESYGYTF TGTGCCAGCAGCTTAACAGAGAGCTATGGCTACACCTTC
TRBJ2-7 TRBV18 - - CASSNQGKTYEQYF TGTGCCAGCTCTAACCAGGGAAAGACCTACGAGCAGTACTTC
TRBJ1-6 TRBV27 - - CASSWASRVDSPLHF TGTGCCAGCAGTTGGGCCAGCAGGGTCGATTCACCCCTCCACTTT
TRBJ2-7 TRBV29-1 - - CSVEEEGFSYEQYF TGCAGCGTTGAAGAGGAGGGTTTCTCCTACGAGCAGTACTTC
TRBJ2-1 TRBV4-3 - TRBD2 CASSQDGASGGLEQFF TGCGCCAGCAGCCAAGATGGGGCTAGCGGGGGGCTTGAGCAGTTCTTC
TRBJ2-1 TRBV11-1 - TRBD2 CASSPQGLAAYNEQFF TGTGCCAGCAGCCCCCAAGGTCTAGCGGCATACAATGAGCAGTTCTTC
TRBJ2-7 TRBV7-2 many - CASSLAGSGYEQYF TGTGCCAGCAGCTTAGCGGGTTCAGGCTACGAGCAGTACTTC
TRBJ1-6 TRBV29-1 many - CSVVTGLNSPLHF TGCAGCGTTGTAACAGGGTTGAATTCACCCCTCCACTTT
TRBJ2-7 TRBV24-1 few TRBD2 CATSEWGGEQYF TGTGCCACCAGCGAATGGGGGGGCGAGCAGTACTTC
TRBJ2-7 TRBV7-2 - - CASSWGGQAGGQYF TGTGCCAGCAGCTGGGGAGGACAGGCCGGTGGGCAGTACTTC
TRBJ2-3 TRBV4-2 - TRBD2 CASSLGGGAGVGTDTQYF TGTGCCAGCAGCCTCGGCGGGGGAGCGGGGGTTGGCACAGATACGCAGTATTTT
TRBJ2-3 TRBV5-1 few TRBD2 CASASGDTQYF TGCGCCAGCGCTAGCGGGGATACGCAGTATTTT
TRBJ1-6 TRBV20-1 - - CSARDLGGLNSPLHF TGCAGTGCTAGAGATCTGGGGGGATTGAATTCACCCCTCCACTTT
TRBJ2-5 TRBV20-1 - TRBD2 CSARDGTRSETQYF TGCAGTGCTAGAGACGGGACTAGAAGCGAGACCCAGTACTTC
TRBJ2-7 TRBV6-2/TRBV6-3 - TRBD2 CASSYRREAYEQYF TGTGCCAGCAGTTACCGGCGGGAGGCCTACGAGCAGTACTTC
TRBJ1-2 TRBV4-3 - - CARSQTPRQAYYGYTF TGCGCCAGGAGCCAAACACCTCGACAGGCATACTATGGCTACACCTTC
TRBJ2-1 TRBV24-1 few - CATSDMTRGAYNEQFF TGTGCCACCAGTGATATGACGAGGGGAGCCTACAATGAGCAGTTCTTC
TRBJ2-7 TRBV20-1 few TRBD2 CSATSLAGGTYNEQYF TGCAGTGCCACATCCTTAGCGGGAGGAACCTACAATGAGCAGTACTTC
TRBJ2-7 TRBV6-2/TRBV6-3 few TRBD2 CASSYPQGLIYEQYF TGTGCCAGCAGTTATCCCCAGGGACTAATCTACGAGCAGTACTTC
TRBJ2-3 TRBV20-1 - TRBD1 CSARDVQGAEDTQYF TGCAGTGCTAGAGATGTACAGGGGGCCGAAGATACGCAGTATTTT
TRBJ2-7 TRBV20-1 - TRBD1 CSATPGQGDHEQYF TGCAGTGCCACACCCGGACAGGGGGACCACGAGCAGTACTTC
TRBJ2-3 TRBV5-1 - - CASSRGWDTQYF TGCGCCAGCAGCAGAGGGTGGGATACGCAGTATTTT
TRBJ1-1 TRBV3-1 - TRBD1 CASSLGQGWNTEAFF TGTGCCAGCAGCCTTGGACAGGGATGGAACACTGAAGCTTTCTTT
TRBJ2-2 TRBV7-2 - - CASSQLTAGNTGELFF TGTGCCAGCAGCCAACTTACAGCAGGGAACACCGGGGAGCTGTTTTTT
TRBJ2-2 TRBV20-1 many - CSARMDLDTGELFF TGCAGTGCTAGAATGGACTTAGACACCGGGGAGCTGTTTTTT
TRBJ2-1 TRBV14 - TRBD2 CASSPRPSGGAFF TGTGCCAGCAGCCCCCGGCCTAGCGGCGGTGCGTTCTTC